The 8 T cell receptor beta chains in this list originate from one sample, sequenced in a study of CD4 T cells in relation to SARS-CoV-2 and coronaviruses. Sequencing was performed with immunoSEQ multiplex PCR; in TCRdb, only in-frame clones are kept and a portion is missing. Of approximately 38,000 clones in the sample, roughly 90% are singletons; the top ten hold about a tenth. What was sequenced was memory CD4+ T cells from PBMCs. Source of these receptors: an adult with COVID-19.

The chain employs TRBV3-1 (or the pseudogene TRBV3-2) and TRBJ2-4; the match to TRBD1 covers 7 bases. Per the germline V gene, CDR1 is LGHDT and CDR2 is YNNKEL (reference sequence). V was pared by 5 bases and J by 8 bases, with 6 bases of the junction left unmatched. The CDR3 loop spans 13 amino acids. The chain's CDR3 is CASSSTGADIQYF. The CDR3, as DNA: TGTGCCAGCAGCTCCACAGGGGCGGACATTCAGTACTTC.

The chain couples TRBV15 to TRBJ1-4; the D is unclear. V was trimmed by 0 bases and J by 7 bases, leaving 9 bases between them. CDR3 length: 14 amino acids. CDR1 LNHNV and CDR2 YYDKDF come from the germline V gene (reference sequence). CDR3 DNA sequence: TGTGCCACCAGCAGAGAATACCCAACTGAAAAACTGTTTTTT. It yields the protein CATSREYPTEKLFF.

This chain links TRBV10-1 with TRBJ2-7, with a possible D match to TRBD2 (6 bases). The ends were cut back, 3 bases at V and 7 bases at J, with 10 bases in the middle. This CDR3 has 12 amino acids. Germline lookup yields CDR1 WNHNN and CDR2 SYGVQD (reference sequence). The DNA for the CDR3 is TGCGCCAGCAGTGAAAACAGCGGGGAGCAGTACTTC. It codes for CASSENSGEQYF.

The chain joins TRBV5-5 to TRBJ2-7; 7 positions match TRBD1. After removal of 0 bases from V and 0 bases from J, the junction contained 6 bases not matched to a gene. This CDR3 has 16 residues. In germline, CDR1 is SGHKS, CDR2 YYEKEE (reference sequence). The CDR3 DNA reads TGTGCCAGCAGCTTGGCTGGGGGACAGCCCTCCTACGAGCAGTACTTC. Protein: CASSLAGGQPSYEQYF.

The chain employs TRBV10-2 and TRBJ1-5, with 10 bases matching TRBD1. Germline CDR1 is WSHSY and CDR2 is SAAADI. V lost 2 bases to trimming and J lost 2 bases; unmatched junction nucleotides: 15. There are 20 residues in the CDR3. This CDR3 is CASSENSWDRGSVGNQPQHF. DNA for the CDR3: TGCGCCAGCAGTGAGAACTCCTGGGACAGGGGTTCGGTAGGCAATCAGCCCCAGCATTTT.

This sequence joins TRBV7-9 and TRBJ1-1; D uncertain. The CDR3 is 14 residues long. CDR1 is SEHNR, CDR2 FQNEAQ, per germline (reference sequence). Trimming took 4 bases from V and 1 from J, leaving 10 bases between them. CDR3 coding DNA: TGTGCCAGCAGCTCTTGGCGGGCGAACACTGAAGCTTTCTTT. Protein: CASSSWRANTEAFF. The variable domain in full, with the rest retrieved from reference TRBV7-9 and TRBJ1-1, is DTGVSQNPRHKITKRGQNVTFRCDPISEHNRLYWYRQTLGQGPEFLTYFQNEAQLEKSRLLSDRFSAERPKGSFSTLEIQRTEQGDSAMYLCASSSWRANTEAFFGQGTRLTVV.

V gene TRBV7-2 combines with J gene TRBJ2-1; 11 positions match TRBD2. The CDR3 totals 16 residues. V lost 4 bases to trimming and J lost 5 bases; unmatched junction nucleotides: 7. Germline V gene sequence: CDR1 SGHTA, CDR2 FQGNSA. CDR3 protein: CASSSFLAGGNNEQFF. In DNA form, the CDR3 reads TGTGCCAGCAGCTCTTTCCTAGCGGGGGGAAACAATGAGCAGTTCTTC.

The CDR3 is CASSLGVLATYEQYF. The CDR3 bases are TGCGCCAGCAGCTTGGGCGTCCTAGCGACCTACGAGCAGTACTTC. The rearrangement joins TRBV5-1 to TRBJ2-7; possibly TRBD2 for D (6 bases). Germline loops: CDR1 SGHRS, CDR2 YFSETQ. V lost 0 bases and J 2 bases, leaving 12 bases between the germline ends. The CDR3 is made up of 15 amino acids.